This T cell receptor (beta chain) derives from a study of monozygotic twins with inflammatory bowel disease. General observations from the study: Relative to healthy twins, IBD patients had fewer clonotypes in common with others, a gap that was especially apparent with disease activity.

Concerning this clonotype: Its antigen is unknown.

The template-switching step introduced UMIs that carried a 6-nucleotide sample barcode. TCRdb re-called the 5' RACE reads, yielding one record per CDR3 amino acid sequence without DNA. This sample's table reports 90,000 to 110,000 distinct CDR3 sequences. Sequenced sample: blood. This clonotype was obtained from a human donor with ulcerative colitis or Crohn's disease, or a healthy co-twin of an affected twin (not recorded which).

The CDR3 here is CASSLRGTGGTYEQYF. The chain joins TRBV7-8 to TRBJ2-7; TCRdb's D gene call, TRBD1, goes unchecked for lack of DNA. The CDR3 has 16 residues. From germline, CDR1 is SGHVS and CDR2 FQNEAQ.